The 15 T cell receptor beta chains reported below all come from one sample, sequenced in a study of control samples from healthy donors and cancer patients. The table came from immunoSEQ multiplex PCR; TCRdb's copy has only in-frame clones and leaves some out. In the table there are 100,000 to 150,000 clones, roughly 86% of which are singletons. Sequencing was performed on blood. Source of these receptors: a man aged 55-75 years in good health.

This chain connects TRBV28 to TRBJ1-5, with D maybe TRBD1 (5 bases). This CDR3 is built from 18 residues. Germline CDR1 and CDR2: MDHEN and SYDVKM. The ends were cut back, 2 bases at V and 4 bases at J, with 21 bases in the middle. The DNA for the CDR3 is TGTGCCAGCAGTTTAACCCAGGGTCTTGGTTTAGGAAATCAGCCCCAGCATTTT. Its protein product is CASSLTQGLGLGNQPQHF.

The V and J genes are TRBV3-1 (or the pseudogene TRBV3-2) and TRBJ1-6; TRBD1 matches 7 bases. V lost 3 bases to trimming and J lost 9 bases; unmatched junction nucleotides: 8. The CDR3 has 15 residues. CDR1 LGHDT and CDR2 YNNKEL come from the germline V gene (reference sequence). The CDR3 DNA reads TGTGCCAGCAGCCAGTCCGGGACAGTAAGTTCACCCCTCCACTTT. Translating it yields CASSQSGTVSSPLHF.

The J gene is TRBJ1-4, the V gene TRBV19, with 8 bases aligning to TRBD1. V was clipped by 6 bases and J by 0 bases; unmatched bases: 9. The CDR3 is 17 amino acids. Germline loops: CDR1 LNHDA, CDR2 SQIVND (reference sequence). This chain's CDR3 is CASRNTGGRATNEKLFF. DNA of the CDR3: TGTGCCAGTAGAAACACAGGGGGTCGTGCAACTAATGAAAAACTGTTTTTT.

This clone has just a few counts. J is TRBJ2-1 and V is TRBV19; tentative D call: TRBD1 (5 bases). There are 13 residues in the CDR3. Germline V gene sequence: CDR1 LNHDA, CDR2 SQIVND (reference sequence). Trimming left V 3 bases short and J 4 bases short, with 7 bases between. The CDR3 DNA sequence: TGTGCCAGTAGTATGCGACAGTACAATGAGCAGTTCTTC. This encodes CASSMRQYNEQFF. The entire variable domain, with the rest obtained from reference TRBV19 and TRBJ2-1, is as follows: DGGITQSPKYLFRKEGQNVTLSCEQNLNHDAMYWYRQDPGQGLRLIYYSQIVNDFQKGDIAEGYSVSREKKESFPLTVTSAQKNPTAFYLCASSMRQYNEQFFGPGTRLTVL.

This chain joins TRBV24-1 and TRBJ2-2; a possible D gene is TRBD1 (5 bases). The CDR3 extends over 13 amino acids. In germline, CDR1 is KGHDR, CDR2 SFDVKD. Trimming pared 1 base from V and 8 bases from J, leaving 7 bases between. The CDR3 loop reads CATSDFQGGELFF. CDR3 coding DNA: TGTGCCACCAGTGATTTTCAGGGTGGGGAGCTGTTTTTT.

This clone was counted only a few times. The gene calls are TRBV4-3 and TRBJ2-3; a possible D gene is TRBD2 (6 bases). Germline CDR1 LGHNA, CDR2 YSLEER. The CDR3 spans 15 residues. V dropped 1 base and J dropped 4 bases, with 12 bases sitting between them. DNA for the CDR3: TGCGCCAGCAGCCAAGGGACTATTGGGGCAGATACGCAGTATTTT. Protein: CASSQGTIGADTQYF.

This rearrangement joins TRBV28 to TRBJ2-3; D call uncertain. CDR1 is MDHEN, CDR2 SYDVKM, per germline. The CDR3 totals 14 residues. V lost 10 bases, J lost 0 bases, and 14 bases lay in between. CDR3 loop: CATRPMASTDTQYF. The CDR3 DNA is TGTGCCACCAGGCCAATGGCTAGCACAGATACGCAGTATTTT. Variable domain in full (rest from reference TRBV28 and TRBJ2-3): DVKVTQSSRYLVKRTGEKVFLECVQDMDHENMFWYRQDPGLGLRLIYFSYDVKMKEKGDIPEGYSVSREKKERFSLILESASTNQTSMYLCATRPMASTDTQYFGPGTRLTVL.

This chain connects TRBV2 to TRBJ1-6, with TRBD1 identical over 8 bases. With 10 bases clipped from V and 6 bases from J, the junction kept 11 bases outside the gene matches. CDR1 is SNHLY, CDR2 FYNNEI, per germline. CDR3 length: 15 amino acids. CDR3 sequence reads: CATKGTGAFNSPLHF. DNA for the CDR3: TGTGCCACTAAGGGGACAGGAGCGTTTAATTCACCCCTCCACTTT. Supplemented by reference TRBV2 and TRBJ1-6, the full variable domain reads EPEVTQTPSHQVTQMGQEVILRCVPISNHLYFYWYRQILGQKVEFLVSFYNNEISEKSEIFDDQFSVERPDGSNFTLKIRSTKLEDSAMYFCATKGTGAFNSPLHFGNGTRLTVT.

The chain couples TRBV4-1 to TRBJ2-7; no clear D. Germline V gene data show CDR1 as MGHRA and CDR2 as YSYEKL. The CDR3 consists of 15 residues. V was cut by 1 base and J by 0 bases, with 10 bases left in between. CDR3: CASSQADTNSYEQYF. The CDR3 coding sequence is TGCGCCAGCAGCCAAGCCGACACAAACTCCTACGAGCAGTACTTC.

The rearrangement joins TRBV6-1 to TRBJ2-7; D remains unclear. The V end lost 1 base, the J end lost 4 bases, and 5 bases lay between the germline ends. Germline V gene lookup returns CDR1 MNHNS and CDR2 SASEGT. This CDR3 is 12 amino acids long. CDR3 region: CASSEEGYEQYF. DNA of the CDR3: TGTGCCAGCAGTGAAGAGGGTTACGAGCAGTACTTC.

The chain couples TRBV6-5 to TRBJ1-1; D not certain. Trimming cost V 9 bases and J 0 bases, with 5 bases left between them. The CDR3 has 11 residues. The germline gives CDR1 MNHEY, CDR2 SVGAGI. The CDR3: CASLMNTEAFF. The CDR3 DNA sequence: TGTGCCAGTCTTATGAACACTGAAGCTTTCTTT.

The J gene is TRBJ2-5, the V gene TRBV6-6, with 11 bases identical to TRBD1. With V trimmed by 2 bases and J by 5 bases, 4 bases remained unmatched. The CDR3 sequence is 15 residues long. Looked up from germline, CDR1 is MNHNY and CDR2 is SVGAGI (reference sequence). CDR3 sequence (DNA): TGTGCCAGCAGTTACGGGGACAGGGGGTGGGAGACCCAGTACTTC. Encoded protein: CASSYGDRGWETQYF.

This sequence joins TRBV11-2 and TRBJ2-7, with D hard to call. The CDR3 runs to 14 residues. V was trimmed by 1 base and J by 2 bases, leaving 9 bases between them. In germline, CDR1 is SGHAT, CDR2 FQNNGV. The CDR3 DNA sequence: TGTGCCAGCAGCTTAGGACATAACACCTACGAGCAGTACTTC. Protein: CASSLGHNTYEQYF.

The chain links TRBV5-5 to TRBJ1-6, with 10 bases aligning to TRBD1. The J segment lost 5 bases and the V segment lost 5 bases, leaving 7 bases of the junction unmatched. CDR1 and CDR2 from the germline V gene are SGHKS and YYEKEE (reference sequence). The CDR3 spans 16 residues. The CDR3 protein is CASRASGTGDNSPLHF. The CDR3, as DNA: TGTGCCAGCAGGGCCTCCGGGACAGGGGATAATTCACCCCTCCACTTT.

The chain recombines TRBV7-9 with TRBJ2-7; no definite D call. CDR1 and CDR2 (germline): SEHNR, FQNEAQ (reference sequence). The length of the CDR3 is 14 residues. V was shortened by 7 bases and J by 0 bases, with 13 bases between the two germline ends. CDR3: CASTPQKGSYEQYF. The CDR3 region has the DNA TGTGCCAGCACCCCTCAAAAGGGCTCCTACGAGCAGTACTTC.